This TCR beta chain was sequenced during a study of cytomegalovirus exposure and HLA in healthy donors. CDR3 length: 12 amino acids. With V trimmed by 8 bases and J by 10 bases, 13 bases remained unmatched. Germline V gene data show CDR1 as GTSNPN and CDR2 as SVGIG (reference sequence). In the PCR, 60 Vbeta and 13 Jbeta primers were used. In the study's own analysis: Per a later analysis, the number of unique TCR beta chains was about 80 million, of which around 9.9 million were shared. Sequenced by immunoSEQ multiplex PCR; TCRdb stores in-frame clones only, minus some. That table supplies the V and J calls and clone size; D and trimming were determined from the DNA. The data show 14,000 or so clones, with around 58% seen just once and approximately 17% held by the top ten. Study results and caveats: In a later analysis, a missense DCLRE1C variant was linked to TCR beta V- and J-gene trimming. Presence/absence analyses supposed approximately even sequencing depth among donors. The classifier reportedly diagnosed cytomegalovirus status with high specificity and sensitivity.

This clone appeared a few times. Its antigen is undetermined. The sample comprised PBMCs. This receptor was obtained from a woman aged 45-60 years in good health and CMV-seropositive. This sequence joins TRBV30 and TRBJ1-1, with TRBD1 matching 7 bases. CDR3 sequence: CASHQGGAGAFF. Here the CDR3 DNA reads TGTGCCAGCCATCAAGGGGGCGCCGGAGCTTTCTTT.